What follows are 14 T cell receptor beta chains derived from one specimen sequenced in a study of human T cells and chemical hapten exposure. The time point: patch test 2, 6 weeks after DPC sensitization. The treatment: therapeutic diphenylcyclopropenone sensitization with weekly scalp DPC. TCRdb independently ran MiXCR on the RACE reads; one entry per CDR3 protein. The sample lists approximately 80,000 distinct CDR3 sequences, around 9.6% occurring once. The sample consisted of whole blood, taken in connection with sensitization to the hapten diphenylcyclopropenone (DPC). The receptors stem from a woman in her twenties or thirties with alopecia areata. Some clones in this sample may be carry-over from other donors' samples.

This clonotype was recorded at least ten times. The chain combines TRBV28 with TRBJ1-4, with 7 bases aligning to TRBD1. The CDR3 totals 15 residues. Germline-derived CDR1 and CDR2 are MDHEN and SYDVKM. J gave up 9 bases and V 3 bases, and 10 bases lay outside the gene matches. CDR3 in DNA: TGTGCCAGCAGTTTGTCCCCAGGGGGATACCAAAAACTGTTTTTT. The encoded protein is CASSLSPGGYQKLFF.

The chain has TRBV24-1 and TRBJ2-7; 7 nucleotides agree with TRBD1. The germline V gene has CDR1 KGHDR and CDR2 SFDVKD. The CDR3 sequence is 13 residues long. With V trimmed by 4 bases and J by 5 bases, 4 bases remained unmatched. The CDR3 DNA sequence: TGTGCCACCAGTGACAGCGACAGGGACGAGCAGTACTTC. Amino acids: CATSDSDRDEQYF.

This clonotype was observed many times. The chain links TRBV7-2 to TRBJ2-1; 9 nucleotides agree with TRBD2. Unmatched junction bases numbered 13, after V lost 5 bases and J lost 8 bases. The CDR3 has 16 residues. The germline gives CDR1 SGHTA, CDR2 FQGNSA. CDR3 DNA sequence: TGTGCCAGCAGCCGACGACTAGCGGATAAACGGGATGAGCAGTTCTTC. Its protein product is CASSRRLADKRDEQFF. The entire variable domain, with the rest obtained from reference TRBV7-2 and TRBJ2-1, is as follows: GAGVSQSPSNKVTEKGKDVELRCDPISGHTALYWYRQSLGQGLEFLIYFQGNSAPDKSGLPSDRFSAERTGGSVSTLTIQRTQQEDSAVYLCASSRRLADKRDEQFFGPGTRLTVL.

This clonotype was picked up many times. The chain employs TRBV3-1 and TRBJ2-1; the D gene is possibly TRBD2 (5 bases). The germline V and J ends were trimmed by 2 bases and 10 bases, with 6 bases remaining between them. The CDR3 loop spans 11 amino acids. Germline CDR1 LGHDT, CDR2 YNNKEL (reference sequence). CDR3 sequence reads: CASSQPGEQFF. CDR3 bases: TGTGCCAGCAGCCAACCGGGAGAGCAGTTCTTC.

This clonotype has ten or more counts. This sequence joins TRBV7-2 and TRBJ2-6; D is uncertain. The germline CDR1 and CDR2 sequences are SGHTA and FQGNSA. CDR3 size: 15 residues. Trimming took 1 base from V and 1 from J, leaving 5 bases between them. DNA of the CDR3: TGTGCCAGCAGCTTAGGGAGTTCTGGGGCCAACGTCCTGACTTTC. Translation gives CASSLGSSGANVLTF.

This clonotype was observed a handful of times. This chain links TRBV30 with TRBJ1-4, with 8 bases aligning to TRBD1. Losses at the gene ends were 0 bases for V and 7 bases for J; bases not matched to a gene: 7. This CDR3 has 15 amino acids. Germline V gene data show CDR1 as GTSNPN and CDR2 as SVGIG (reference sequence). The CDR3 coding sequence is TGTGCCTGGAGTGTAGGAGACAGGGGTGGTGAAAAACTGTTTTTT. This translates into CAWSVGDRGGEKLFF.

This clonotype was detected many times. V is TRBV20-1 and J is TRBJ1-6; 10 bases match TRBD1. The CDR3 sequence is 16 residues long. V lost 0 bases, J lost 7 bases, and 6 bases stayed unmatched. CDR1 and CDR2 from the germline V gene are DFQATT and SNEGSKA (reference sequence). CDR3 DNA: TGCAGTGCTAGAGAGACGACAGGGGGCCTAAATTCACCCCTCCACTTT. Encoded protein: CSARETTGGLNSPLHF.

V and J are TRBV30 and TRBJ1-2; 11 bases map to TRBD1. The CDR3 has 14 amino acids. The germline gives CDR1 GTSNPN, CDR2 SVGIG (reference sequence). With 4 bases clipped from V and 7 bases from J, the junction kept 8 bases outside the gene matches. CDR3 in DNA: TGTGCCTGGATCACCGGGACAGGGGGTTTTGGCTACACCTTC. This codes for CAWITGTGGFGYTF. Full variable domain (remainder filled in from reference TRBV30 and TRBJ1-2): SQTIHQWPATLVQPVGSPLSLECTVEGTSNPNLYWYRQAAGRGLQLLFYSVGIGQISSEVPQNLSASRPQDRQFILSSKKLLLSDSGFYLCAWITGTGGFGYTFGSGTRLTVV.

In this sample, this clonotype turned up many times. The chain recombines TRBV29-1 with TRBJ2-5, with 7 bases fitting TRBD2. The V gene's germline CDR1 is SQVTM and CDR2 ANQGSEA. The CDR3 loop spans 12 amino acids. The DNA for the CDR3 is TGCAGGGCTAGCGGCCCAGAAGAGACCCAGTACTTC. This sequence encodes CRASGPEETQYF.

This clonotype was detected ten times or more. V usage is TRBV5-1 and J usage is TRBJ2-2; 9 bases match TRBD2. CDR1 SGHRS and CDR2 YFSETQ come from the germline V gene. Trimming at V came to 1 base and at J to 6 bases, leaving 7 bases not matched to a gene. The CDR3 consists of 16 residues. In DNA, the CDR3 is TGCGCCAGCAGCTTGATTAGCGGGAGTGGTCCCGGGGAGCTGTTTTTT. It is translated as CASSLISGSGPGELFF.

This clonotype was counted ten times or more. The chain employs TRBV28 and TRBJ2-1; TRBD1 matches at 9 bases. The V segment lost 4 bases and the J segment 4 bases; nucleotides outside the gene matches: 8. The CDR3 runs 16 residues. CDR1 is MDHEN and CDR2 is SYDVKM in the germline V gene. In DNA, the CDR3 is TGTGCCAGCAGTTCGACAGGGGGTAAGGATTACAATGAGCAGTTCTTC. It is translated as CASSSTGGKDYNEQFF.

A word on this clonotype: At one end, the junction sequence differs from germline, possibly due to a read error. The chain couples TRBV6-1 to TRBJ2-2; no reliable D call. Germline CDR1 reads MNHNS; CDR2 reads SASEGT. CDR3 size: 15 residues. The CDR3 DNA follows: TGTGCCCGCAGGCAGAGTAGCAGCAACACCGGGGAGCTGTTTTTT. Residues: CARRQSSSNTGELFF.

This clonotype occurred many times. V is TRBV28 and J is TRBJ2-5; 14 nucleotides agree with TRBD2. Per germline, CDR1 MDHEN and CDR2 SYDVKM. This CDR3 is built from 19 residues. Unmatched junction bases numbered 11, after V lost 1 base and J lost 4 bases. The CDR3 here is CASSLSRTSGGSGRETQYF. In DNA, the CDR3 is TGTGCCAGCAGTTTATCCCGGACTAGCGGGGGGTCGGGGCGAGAGACCCAGTACTTC.

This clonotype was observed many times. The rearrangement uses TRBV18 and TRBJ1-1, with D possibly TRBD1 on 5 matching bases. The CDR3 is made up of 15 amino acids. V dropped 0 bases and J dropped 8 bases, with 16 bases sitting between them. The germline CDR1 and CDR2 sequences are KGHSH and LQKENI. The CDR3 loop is CASSPPGSQEIEAFF. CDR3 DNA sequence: TGTGCCAGCTCACCACCGGGGTCACAGGAGATAGAAGCTTTCTTT.